The 7 T cell receptor beta chains below were found in one sample sequenced in a study of T-cell reconstitution after alpha-beta-depleted transplantation in children. A TCRbeta library incorporating unique molecular identifiers was prepared. MiXCR, applied by TCRdb to the PCR reads, yields one record per CDR3 protein. The profile shows 500,000 to 750,000 distinct CDR3 sequences, 10% to 15% of them singletons. The specimen was PBMCs, mostly from graft donor cells, collected 360 days after TCRalphabeta/CD19-depleted stem cell transplant. Receptor source: a male patient under 18 who had a stem cell transplant for acute myeloid leukemia, so the T cells may come from the graft donor.

The chain uses TRBV7-6 and TRBJ2-5, with D unclear. The CDR3 has 15 amino acids. Germline V gives CDR1 SGHVS, CDR2 FNYEAQ. Trimming took 5 bases from V and 7 from J, leaving 20 bases between them. The CDR3 DNA follows: TGTGCCAGCAGCCCCCCCCCTTTAGTTCCAAGGACCCAGTACTTC. The encoded protein is CASSPPPLVPRTQYF.

This clonotype was observed a handful of times. The chain recombines TRBV7-2 with TRBJ1-5; D remains unclear. Per the germline V gene, CDR1 is SGHTA and CDR2 is FQGNSA. The CDR3 contains 17 residues. V gave up 2 bases and J gave up 2 bases, with 16 bases separating them. The DNA for the CDR3 is TGTGCCAGCAGCTTAAGACGGGGTTGGGAAGGCAATCAGCCCCAGCATTTT. Encoded protein: CASSLRRGWEGNQPQHF.

The V and J genes are TRBV27 and TRBJ2-4; D gene unclear. V was pared by 1 base and J by 5 bases, with 6 bases between. Germline assignment: CDR1 MNHEY and CDR2 SMNVEV (reference sequence). The CDR3 has 13 residues. The CDR3 loop reads CASSLLAENIQYF. The CDR3 DNA follows: TGTGCCAGCAGTTTATTGGCTGAAAACATTCAGTACTTC.

Many counts were recorded for this clonotype. This chain uses TRBV28 with TRBJ2-2; D remains ambiguous. The CDR3 loop spans 12 amino acids. Trimming pared 1 base from V and 7 bases from J, leaving 4 bases between. Per germline, CDR1 MDHEN and CDR2 SYDVKM. CDR3 sequence (DNA): TGTGCCAGCAGTTTATTAGGCGGGGAGCTGTTTTTT. It yields the protein CASSLLGGELFF.

The chain combines TRBV28 with TRBJ2-7; TRBD2 matches at 8 bases. J lost 3 bases, V lost 3 bases, and 16 bases had no gene match. The CDR3 spans 18 residues. Germline V gives CDR1 MDHEN, CDR2 SYDVKM. CDR3 loop: CASSFEVGLASFYYEQYF. In DNA form, the CDR3 reads TGTGCCAGCAGTTTTGAAGTTGGACTAGCAAGTTTCTACTACGAGCAGTACTTC.

This clonotype has a handful of counts. V is TRBV4-3 and J is TRBJ1-1; D possibly corresponds to TRBD1 (6 bases). From germline, CDR1 is LGHNA and CDR2 YSLEER. There are 17 residues in the CDR3. V dropped 0 bases and J dropped 5 bases, with 19 bases sitting between them. The CDR3 spells CASSQDWGTYPGTEAFF. The CDR3 region has the DNA TGCGCCAGCAGCCAAGATTGGGGGACATACCCGGGGACTGAAGCTTTCTTT.

This clonotype was picked up many times. The J gene is TRBJ2-2, the V gene TRBV27; D remains unclear. V dropped 3 bases and J dropped 2 bases, with 10 bases sitting between them. CDR3 size: 15 residues. CDR1 and CDR2 (germline): MNHEY, SMNVEV (reference sequence). Here the CDR3 DNA reads TGTGCCAGCAGTTTTTCAGGAGCAAACACCGGGGAGCTGTTTTTT. Translation: CASSFSGANTGELFF.